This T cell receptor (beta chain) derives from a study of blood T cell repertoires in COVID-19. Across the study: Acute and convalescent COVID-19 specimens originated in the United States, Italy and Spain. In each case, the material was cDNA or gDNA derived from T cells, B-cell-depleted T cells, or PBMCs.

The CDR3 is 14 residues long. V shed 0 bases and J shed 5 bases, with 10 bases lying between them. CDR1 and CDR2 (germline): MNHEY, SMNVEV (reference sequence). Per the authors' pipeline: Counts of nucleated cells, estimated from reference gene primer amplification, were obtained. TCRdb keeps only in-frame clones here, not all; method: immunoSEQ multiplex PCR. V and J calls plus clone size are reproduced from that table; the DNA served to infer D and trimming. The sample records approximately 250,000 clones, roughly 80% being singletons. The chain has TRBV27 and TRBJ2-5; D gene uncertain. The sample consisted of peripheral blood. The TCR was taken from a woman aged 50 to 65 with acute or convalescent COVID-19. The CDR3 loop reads CASSLSGHRETQYF. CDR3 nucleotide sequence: TGTGCCAGCAGTTTATCTGGTCACCGGGAGACCCAGTACTTC.